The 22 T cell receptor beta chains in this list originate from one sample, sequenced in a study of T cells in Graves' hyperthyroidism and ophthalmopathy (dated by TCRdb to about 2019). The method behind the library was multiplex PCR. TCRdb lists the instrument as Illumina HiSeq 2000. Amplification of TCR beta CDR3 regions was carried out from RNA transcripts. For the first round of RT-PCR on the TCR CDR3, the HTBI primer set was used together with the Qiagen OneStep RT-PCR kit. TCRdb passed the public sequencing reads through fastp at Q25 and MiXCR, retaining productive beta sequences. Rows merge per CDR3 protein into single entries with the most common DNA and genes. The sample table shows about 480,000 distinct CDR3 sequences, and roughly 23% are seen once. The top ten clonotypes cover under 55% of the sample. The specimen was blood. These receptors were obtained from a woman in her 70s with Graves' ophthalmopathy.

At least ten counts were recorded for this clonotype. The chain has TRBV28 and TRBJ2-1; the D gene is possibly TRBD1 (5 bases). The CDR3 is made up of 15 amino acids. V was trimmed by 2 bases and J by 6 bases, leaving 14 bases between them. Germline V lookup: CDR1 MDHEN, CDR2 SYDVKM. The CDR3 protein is CASSLIGRAINEQFF. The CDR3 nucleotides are TGTGCCAGCAGTTTAATCGGCAGGGCCATCAATGAGCAGTTCTTC. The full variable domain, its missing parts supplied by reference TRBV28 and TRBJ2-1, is DVKVTQSSRYLVKRTGEKVFLECVQDMDHENMFWYRQDPGLGLRLIYFSYDVKMKEKGDIPEGYSVSREKKERFSLILESASTNQTSMYLCASSLIGRAINEQFFGPGTRLTVL.

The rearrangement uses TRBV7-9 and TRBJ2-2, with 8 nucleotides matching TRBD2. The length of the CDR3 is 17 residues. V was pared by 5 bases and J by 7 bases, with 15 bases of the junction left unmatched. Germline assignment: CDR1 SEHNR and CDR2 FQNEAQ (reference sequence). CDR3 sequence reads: CASSPSPGGRTYGELFF. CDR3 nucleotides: TGTGCCAGCAGCCCAAGTCCAGGCGGGAGGACCTACGGGGAGCTGTTTTTT.

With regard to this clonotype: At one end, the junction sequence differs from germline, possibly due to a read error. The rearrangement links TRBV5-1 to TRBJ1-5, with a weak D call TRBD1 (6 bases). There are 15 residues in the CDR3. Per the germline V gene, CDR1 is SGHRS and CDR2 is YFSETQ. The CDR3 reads CASSLSGASIQPQHF. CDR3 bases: TGCGCCAGCAGCTTGTCGGGGGCCAGCATTCAGCCCCAGCATTTT.

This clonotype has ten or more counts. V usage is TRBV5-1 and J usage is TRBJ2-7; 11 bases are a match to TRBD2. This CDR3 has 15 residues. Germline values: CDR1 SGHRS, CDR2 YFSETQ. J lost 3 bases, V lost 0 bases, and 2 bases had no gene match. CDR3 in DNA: TGCGCCAGCAGCTTGGAAGGGACTAGCGGCTACGAGCAGTACTTC. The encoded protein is CASSLEGTSGYEQYF.

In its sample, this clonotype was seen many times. The CDR3 DNA sequence: TGTGCCAGCACAGAGAACATCAGAGAGACCCAGTACTTC. As protein: CASTENIRETQYF. This chain uses TRBV2 with TRBJ2-5; no firm D call. Trimming removed 7 bases from V and 4 bases from J, with 13 bases in between. The CDR3 spans 13 residues. Per the germline V gene, CDR1 is SNHLY and CDR2 is FYNNEI.

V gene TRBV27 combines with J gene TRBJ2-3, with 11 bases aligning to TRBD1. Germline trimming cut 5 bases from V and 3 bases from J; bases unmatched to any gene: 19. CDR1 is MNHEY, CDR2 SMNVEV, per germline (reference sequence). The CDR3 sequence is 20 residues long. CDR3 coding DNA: TGTGCCAGCAGTCCTATCGACCTCTCCGGGACAGGGGGAAGAACAGATACGCAGTATTTT. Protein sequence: CASSPIDLSGTGGRTDTQYF.

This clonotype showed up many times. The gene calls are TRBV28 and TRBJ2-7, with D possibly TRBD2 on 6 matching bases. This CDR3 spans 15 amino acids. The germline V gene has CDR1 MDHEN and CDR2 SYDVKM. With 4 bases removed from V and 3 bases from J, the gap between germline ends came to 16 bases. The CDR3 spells CASSSSSRGYYEQYF. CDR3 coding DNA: TGTGCCAGCAGTTCAAGCAGTCGGGGGTACTACGAGCAGTACTTC.

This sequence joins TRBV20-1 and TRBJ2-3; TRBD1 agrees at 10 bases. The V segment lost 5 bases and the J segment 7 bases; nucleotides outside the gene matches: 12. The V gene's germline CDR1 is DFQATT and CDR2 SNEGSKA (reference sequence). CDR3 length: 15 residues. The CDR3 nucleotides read TGCAGTGCTCAGGACAGGGGGGGGAGTTGGTATACGCAGTATTTT. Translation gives CSAQDRGGSWYTQYF.

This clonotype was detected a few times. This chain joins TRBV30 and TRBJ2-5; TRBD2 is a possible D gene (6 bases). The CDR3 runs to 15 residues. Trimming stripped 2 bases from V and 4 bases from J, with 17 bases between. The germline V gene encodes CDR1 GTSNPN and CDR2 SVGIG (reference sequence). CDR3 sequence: CAWSYGGRGRETQYF. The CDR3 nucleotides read TGTGCCTGGAGTTATGGGGGACGGGGGAGAGAGACCCAGTACTTC.

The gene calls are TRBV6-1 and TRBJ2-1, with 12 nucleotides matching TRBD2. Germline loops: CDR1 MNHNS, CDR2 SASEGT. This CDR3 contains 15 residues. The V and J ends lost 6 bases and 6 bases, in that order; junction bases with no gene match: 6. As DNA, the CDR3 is TGTGCCAGCAGCCCTGGACTAGCGGGGATCAATGAGCAGTTCTTC. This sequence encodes CASSPGLAGINEQFF.

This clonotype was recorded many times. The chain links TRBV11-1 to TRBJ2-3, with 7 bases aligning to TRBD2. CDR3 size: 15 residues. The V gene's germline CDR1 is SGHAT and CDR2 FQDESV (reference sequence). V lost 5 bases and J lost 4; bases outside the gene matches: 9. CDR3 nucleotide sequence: TGTGCCAGCAGCCGACGAACGGGAGGTCCAGATACGCAGTATTTT. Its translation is CASSRRTGGPDTQYF.

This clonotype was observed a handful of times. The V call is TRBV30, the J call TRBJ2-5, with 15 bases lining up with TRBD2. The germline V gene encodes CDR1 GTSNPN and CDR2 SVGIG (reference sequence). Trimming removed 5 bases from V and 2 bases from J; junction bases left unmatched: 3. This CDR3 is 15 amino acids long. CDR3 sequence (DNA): TGTGCCTGGGCCGGGACTAGCGGGGGGCAAGAGACCCAGTACTTC. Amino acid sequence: CAWAGTSGGQETQYF.

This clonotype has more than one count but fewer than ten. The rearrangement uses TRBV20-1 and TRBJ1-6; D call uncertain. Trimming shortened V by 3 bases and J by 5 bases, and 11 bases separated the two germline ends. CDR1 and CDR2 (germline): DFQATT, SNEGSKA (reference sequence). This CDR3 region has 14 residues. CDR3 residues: CSASYGGNNSPLHF. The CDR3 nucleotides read TGCAGTGCTAGTTATGGCGGGAATAATTCACCCCTCCACTTT.

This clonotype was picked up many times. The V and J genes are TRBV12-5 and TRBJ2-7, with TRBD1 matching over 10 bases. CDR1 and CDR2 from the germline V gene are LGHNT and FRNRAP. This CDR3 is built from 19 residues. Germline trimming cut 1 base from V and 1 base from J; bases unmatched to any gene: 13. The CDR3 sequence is CASGLARDRGLAGSYEQYF. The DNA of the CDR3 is TGTGCTAGTGGTTTGGCACGGGACAGGGGCCTAGCGGGTTCCTACGAGCAGTACTTC.

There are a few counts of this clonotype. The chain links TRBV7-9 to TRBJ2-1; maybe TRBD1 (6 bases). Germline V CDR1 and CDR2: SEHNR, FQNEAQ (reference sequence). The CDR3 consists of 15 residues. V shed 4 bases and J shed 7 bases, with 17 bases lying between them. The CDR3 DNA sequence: TGTGCCAGCAGCTCCGGGACATCCGTCTGGAATGAGCAGTTCTTC. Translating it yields CASSSGTSVWNEQFF. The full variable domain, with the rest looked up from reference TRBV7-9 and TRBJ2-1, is DTGVSQNPRHKITKRGQNVTFRCDPISEHNRLYWYRQTLGQGPEFLTYFQNEAQLEKSRLLSDRFSAERPKGSFSTLEIQRTEQGDSAMYLCASSSGTSVWNEQFFGPGTRLTVL.

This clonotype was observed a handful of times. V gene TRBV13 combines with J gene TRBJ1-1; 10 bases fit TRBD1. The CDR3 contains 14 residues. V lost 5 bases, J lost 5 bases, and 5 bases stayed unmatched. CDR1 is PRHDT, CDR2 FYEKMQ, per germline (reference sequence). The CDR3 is CASSPGQGETEAFF. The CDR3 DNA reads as TGTGCCAGCAGCCCAGGACAGGGGGAAACTGAAGCTTTCTTT.

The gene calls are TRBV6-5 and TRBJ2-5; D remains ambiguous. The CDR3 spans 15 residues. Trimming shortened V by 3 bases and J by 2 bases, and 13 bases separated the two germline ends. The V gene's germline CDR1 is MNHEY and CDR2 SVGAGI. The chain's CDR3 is CASSYIGNLQETQYF. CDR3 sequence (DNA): TGTGCCAGCAGTTATATAGGTAACCTGCAAGAGACCCAGTACTTC.

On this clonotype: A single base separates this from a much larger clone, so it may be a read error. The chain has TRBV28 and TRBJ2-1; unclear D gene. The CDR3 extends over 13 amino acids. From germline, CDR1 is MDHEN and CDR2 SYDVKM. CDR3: CVSWANSYNEQFF. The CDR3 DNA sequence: TGTGTCAGCTGGGCAAACTCCTACAATGAGCAGTTCTTC.

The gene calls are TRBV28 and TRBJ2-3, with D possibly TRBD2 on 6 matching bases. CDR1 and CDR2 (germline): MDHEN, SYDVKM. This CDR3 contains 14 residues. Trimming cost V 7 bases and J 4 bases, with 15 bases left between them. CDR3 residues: CASNGGLLADTQYF. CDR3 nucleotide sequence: TGTGCCAGCAATGGGGGACTCCTGGCAGATACGCAGTATTTT.

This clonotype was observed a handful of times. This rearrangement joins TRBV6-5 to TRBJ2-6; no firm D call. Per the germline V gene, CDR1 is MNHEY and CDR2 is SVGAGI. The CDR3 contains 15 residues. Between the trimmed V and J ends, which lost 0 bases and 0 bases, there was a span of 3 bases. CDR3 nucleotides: TGTGCCAGCAGTTACTCGAACTCTGGGGCCAACGTCCTGACTTTC. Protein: CASSYSNSGANVLTF.

This CDR3 is CASSQGPLSYEQYF. CDR3 nucleotides: TGTGCCAGCAGCCAAGGCCCCCTCTCCTACGAGCAGTACTTC. This chain connects TRBV3-1 to TRBJ2-7; D not resolved. The V and J ends lost 1 base and 0 bases respectively, with 7 bases between them. Germline values: CDR1 LGHDT, CDR2 YNNKEL (reference sequence). This CDR3 comprises 14 residues.

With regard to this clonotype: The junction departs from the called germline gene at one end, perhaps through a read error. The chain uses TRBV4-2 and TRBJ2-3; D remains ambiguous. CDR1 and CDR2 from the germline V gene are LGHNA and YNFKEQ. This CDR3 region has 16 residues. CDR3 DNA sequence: TGCGCCAGCAGCCAAGATGGTGCTGCTAGCACAGATACGCAGTATTTT. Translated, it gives CASSQDGAASTDTQYF.